This T cell receptor beta chain was identified in a study of shared clonotypes between healthy human individuals. The wider study: Donors were a couple of women and a few men aged 18 to 49.

Regarding this clone: Antigen unknown.

The assay was run at deep level. Sequencing used immunoSEQ multiplex PCR; TCRdb keeps in-frame clones, though not all of them. The profile shows about 490,000 clones, around 73% of them singletons. J was trimmed by 3 bases and V by 4 bases; bases with no gene match: 12. The CDR3 consists of 16 residues. The germline gives CDR1 SGHDT, CDR2 YYEEEE. Each of the donors was a healthy adult who was HIV-negative and had not had a recent acute infection or vaccination. Study-wide findings and caveats: Clonotype sharing levels among donors were expected to vary with sequencing depth.

The sample consisted of PBMCs. The origin of this receptor is a woman aged 35 to 49 in good health. Some clones in this sample may be carry-over from other donors' samples. V usage is TRBV5-6 and J usage is TRBJ2-7, with 8 positions matching TRBD2. The CDR3 DNA is TGTGCCAGCAGCACGGCCGGGACTAGGGGCCTCTACGAGCAGTACTTC. It encodes CASSTAGTRGLYEQYF.